This T cell receptor beta chain emerged from a study of metastatic and nonmetastatic thyroid tumors. Study-level background: Both malignant and benign thyroid patients supplied peripheral blood and tumor or nodule tissue samples, across which the repertoires of these patients were then compared.

This clone came up many times. There were no patients who had received any treatment before thyroid surgery. The CDR3 spans 13 residues. CDR1 and CDR2 (germline): DFQATT, SNEGSKA (reference sequence). Unmatched junction bases numbered 4, after V lost 3 bases and J lost 6 bases. Authors' analysis steps: A classifier for distant metastasis in papillary thyroid cancer was constructed using CDR3 differences observed across clinicopathological groups. TCRdb reanalyzed the PCR reads with MiXCR. Clone size and V and J calls follow TCRdb, not the original study. The sample contains about 24,000 clones, approximately 20% of which appear only once.

The rearrangement uses TRBV20-1 and TRBJ1-5, with TRBD1 identical over 8 bases. The receptor comes from a male donor with papillary thyroid cancer or a benign thyroid nodule (not recorded which). Some clones in this sample may be carry-over from other donors' samples. The sample was blood. CDR3 in DNA: TGCAGTGCTAGGGCAGGGGGCGGTCAGCCCCAGCATTTT. This translates into CSARAGGGQPQHF.